The 28 T cell receptor beta chains given below trace back to one sample, sequenced in a study of blood T cell repertoires in COVID-19. Produced via immunoSEQ multiplex PCR; TCRdb's table is partial and in-frame only. This table holds hundreds of thousands of clones, approximately 85% found once. The material sequenced was PBMCs or T cells enriched from blood (not recorded which). The receptors shown here come from a woman aged 45-60 years who had recovered from COVID-19.

The chain combines TRBV11-2 with TRBJ2-7; D call uncertain. From germline, CDR1 is SGHAT and CDR2 FQNNGV. This CDR3 contains 13 residues. The V end lost 1 base, the J end lost 1 base, and 5 bases lay between the germline ends. As DNA, the CDR3 is TGTGCCAGCAGCTTAGTCCAGTCCTACGAGCAGTACTTC. Its protein product is CASSLVQSYEQYF.

The table lists this clone with a count of one. The chain employs TRBV19 and TRBJ2-6, with a tentative D call TRBD2 (5 bases). The CDR3 spans 18 residues. Germline V gene sequence: CDR1 LNHDA, CDR2 SQIVND (reference sequence). V shed 1 base and J shed 0 bases, with 13 bases lying between them. CDR3 coding DNA: TGTGCCAGTAGTATAGCAACTCGAGGGAACTCTGGGGCCAACGTCCTGACTTTC. Encoded protein: CASSIATRGNSGANVLTF.

This chain connects TRBV24-1 to TRBJ2-3; no firm D call. Germline lookup yields CDR1 KGHDR and CDR2 SFDVKD. V was trimmed by 5 bases and J by 3 bases, leaving 5 bases between them. There are 12 residues in the CDR3. This CDR3 reads CATSARTDTQYF. CDR3 bases: TGTGCCACCAGTGCTAGAACAGATACGCAGTATTTT.

The rearrangement joins TRBV11-1 to TRBJ1-4; D is unclear. V was cut by 5 bases and J by 3 bases, with 7 bases left in between. Germline assignment: CDR1 SGHAT and CDR2 FQDESV (reference sequence). The CDR3 has 13 residues. The CDR3 DNA sequence: TGTGCCAGCAGCCGGGGAGCTAATGAAAAACTGTTTTTT. Translated, it gives CASSRGANEKLFF.

This chain uses TRBV30 with TRBJ1-1; TRBD1 agrees at 7 bases. This CDR3 is built from 13 residues. Per the germline V gene, CDR1 is GTSNPN and CDR2 is SVGIG (reference sequence). V dropped 1 base and J dropped 5; count of bases not matched to a gene: 4. Here the CDR3 DNA reads TGTGCCTGGAGTGAGGGGGCTGAGACTGAAGCTTTCTTT. As protein: CAWSEGAETEAFF.

V is TRBV6-5 and J is TRBJ1-5; a weak D match, TRBD1 (6 bases). The CDR3 extends over 13 amino acids. The germline CDR1 and CDR2 sequences are MNHEY and SVGAGI. V was clipped by 10 bases and J by 4 bases, with 14 bases between them. The CDR3 nucleotides read TGTGCCACTCGACAGGCGATGAATCAGCCCCAGCATTTT. It codes for CATRQAMNQPQHF.

The rearrangement links TRBV18 to TRBJ2-7; TRBD2 agrees at 11 bases. This CDR3 has 14 residues. The junction had 2 bases not matched to a gene; V was cut back by 3 bases and J by 4 bases. The germline gives CDR1 KGHSH, CDR2 LQKENI. DNA of the CDR3: TGTGCCAGCTCACCGGGACTAGCGGTTTACGAGCAGTACTTC. This sequence encodes CASSPGLAVYEQYF.

The rearrangement uses TRBV5-5 and TRBJ1-4, with D hard to call. The V gene's germline CDR1 is SGHKS and CDR2 YYEKEE (reference sequence). The CDR3 totals 14 residues. The V gene lost 2 bases and the J gene lost 0 bases, with 5 bases spanning the gap. CDR3 sequence: CASSLATTNEKLFF. For the CDR3, the DNA is TGTGCCAGCAGCTTAGCTACAACTAATGAAAAACTGTTTTTT.

The J gene is TRBJ1-3, the V gene TRBV18; D not resolved. With 3 bases removed from V and 7 bases from J, the gap between germline ends came to 16 bases. The CDR3 extends over 15 amino acids. Per the germline V gene, CDR1 is KGHSH and CDR2 is LQKENI. CDR3 protein: CASSPAARSGNTIYF. In DNA, the CDR3 is TGTGCCAGCTCACCGGCGGCTAGGTCCGGGAACACCATATATTTT.

V is TRBV6-2 or TRBV6-3 and J is TRBJ1-6; D unclear. V shed 0 bases and J shed 9 bases, with 6 bases lying between them. CDR1 and CDR2 (germline): MNHEY, SVGEGT. The CDR3 is 13 residues long. CDR3 loop: CASSYSFGSPLHF. CDR3 DNA: TGTGCCAGCAGTTACTCGTTCGGTTCACCCCTCCACTTT.

The CDR3 spells CATELSGGYEQYF. CDR3 nucleotide sequence: TGTGCCACAGAATTATCCGGGGGGTACGAGCAGTACTTC. The rearrangement links TRBV6-5 to TRBJ2-7; 7 positions agree with TRBD2. The junction had 10 bases not matched to a gene; V was cut back by 10 bases and J by 4 bases. CDR1 is MNHEY and CDR2 is SVGAGI in the germline V gene. The CDR3 extends over 13 amino acids.

This chain links TRBV4-3 with TRBJ2-1; TRBD2 aligns across 11 bases. Trimming at V came to 2 bases and at J to 4 bases, leaving 16 bases not matched to a gene. CDR1 is LGHNA and CDR2 is YSLEER in the germline V gene. The CDR3 has 20 amino acids. The CDR3 sequence is CASSQLAGTSGTRDYNEQFF. DNA of the CDR3: TGCGCCAGCAGCCAACTTGCCGGGACTAGCGGCACGCGGGATTACAATGAGCAGTTCTTC.

V usage is TRBV24-1 and J usage is TRBJ1-2; TRBD1 might be the D (6 bases). The germline V gene has CDR1 KGHDR and CDR2 SFDVKD. CDR3 length: 15 residues. Trimming left V 7 bases short and J 6 bases short, with 20 bases between. CDR3 nucleotides: TGTGCCACCAGCGACCAGGGGAGTAAGACGAATGGCTACACCTTC. Residues: CATSDQGSKTNGYTF.

V and J are TRBV6-2 or TRBV6-3 and TRBJ2-7; D possibly corresponds to TRBD2 (5 bases). The CDR3 is 13 residues long. CDR1 and CDR2 (germline): MNHEY, SVGEGT. Deletions cut 1 base from V and 7 bases from J, with 11 bases between. CDR3 protein: CASSYFSGSEQYF. The CDR3 nucleotides read TGTGCCAGCAGTTACTTTTCGGGGAGTGAGCAGTACTTC.

The chain joins TRBV7-2 to TRBJ2-1; D remains unclear. Germline lookup yields CDR1 SGHTA and CDR2 FQGNSA. This CDR3 is built from 14 residues. Deletions cut 2 bases from V and 3 bases from J, with 8 bases between. The CDR3 DNA is TGTGCCAGCAGCTTATCCCGGTACTACAATGAGCAGTTCTTC. Its translation: CASSLSRYYNEQFF.

The V call is TRBV7-2, the J call TRBJ1-6, with D unclear. This CDR3 region has 13 residues. Germline assignment: CDR1 SGHTA and CDR2 FQGNSA. V was trimmed by 3 bases and J by 11 bases, leaving 11 bases between them. The CDR3 DNA reads as TGTGCCAGCAGCTTTGGGCCCCTCCCACCCCTCCACTTT. Protein product: CASSFGPLPPLHF.

The chain uses TRBV27 and TRBJ1-1, with D maybe TRBD1 (6 bases). This CDR3 is built from 15 residues. CDR1 is MNHEY, CDR2 SMNVEV, per germline (reference sequence). Between the trimmed V and J ends, which lost 5 bases and 9 bases, there was a span of 22 bases. The CDR3 spells CASSTPRDTVYQAFF. The CDR3 coding sequence is TGTGCCAGCAGTACCCCCCGGGACACGGTTTACCAAGCTTTCTTT.

Notes on this clone: At the DNA level, this CDR3 is encoded by other sequences in the same sample as well. The chain joins TRBV5-1 to TRBJ1-6; maybe TRBD1 (5 bases). Germline CDR1 and CDR2: SGHRS and YFSETQ. This CDR3 has 13 amino acids. Trimming left V 2 bases short and J 6 bases short, with 6 bases between. The CDR3 reads CASSLDSNSPLHF. CDR3 nucleotide sequence: TGCGCCAGCAGCTTAGACAGTAATTCACCCCTCCACTTT. Full variable domain (missing parts from reference TRBV5-1 and TRBJ1-6): KAGVTQTPRYLIKTRGQQVTLSCSPISGHRSVSWYQQTPGQGLQFLFEYFSETQRNKGNFPGRFSGRQFSNSRSEMNVSTLELGDSALYLCASSLDSNSPLHFGNGTRLTVT.

In its sample, this clone was seen once. This chain links TRBV27 with TRBJ1-4; no reliable D call. V gave up 0 bases and J gave up 8 bases, with 7 bases separating them. The CDR3 sequence is 13 residues long. Germline V lookup: CDR1 MNHEY, CDR2 SMNVEV (reference sequence). This chain's CDR3 is CASSLSRVEKLFF. Written as DNA, the CDR3 is TGTGCCAGCAGTTTATCGCGGGTGGAAAAACTGTTTTTT.

This clone was seen a handful of times. The chain uses TRBV12-3 or TRBV12-4 and TRBJ1-4; D perhaps matches TRBD1 (5 bases). Trimming cost V 3 bases and J 8 bases, with 10 bases left between them. This CDR3 has 13 residues. The CDR3 bases are TGTGCCAGCAGTTTCTGGGGCCAGGAAAAACTGTTTTTT. Translated, it gives CASSFWGQEKLFF.

The J gene is TRBJ1-5, the V gene TRBV9, with D maybe TRBD1 (6 bases). The CDR3 extends over 14 amino acids. Trimming removed 2 bases at V and 5 bases at J, with 11 bases between. Germline-derived CDR1 and CDR2 are SGDLS and YYNGEE. The CDR3 loop is CASSVGKGDQPQHF. The CDR3 DNA follows: TGTGCCAGCAGCGTTGGGAAGGGGGATCAGCCCCAGCATTTT.

The gene calls are TRBV27 and TRBJ2-7; tentative D call: TRBD2 (6 bases). The germline V gene has CDR1 MNHEY and CDR2 SMNVEV (reference sequence). V was trimmed by 5 bases and J by 3 bases, leaving 17 bases between them. The CDR3 is made up of 15 amino acids. CDR3 residues: CASSGGTAVLYEQYF. CDR3 nucleotide sequence: TGTGCCAGCAGTGGCGGGACGGCGGTACTCTACGAGCAGTACTTC.

The V call is TRBV30, the J call TRBJ1-4; D remains unclear. CDR3 length: 14 residues. The V end was cut by 1 base, the J end by 1 base, with 7 bases between. In germline, CDR1 is GTSNPN, CDR2 SVGIG (reference sequence). DNA of the CDR3: TGTGCCTGGAGTGCGGGGATAACTAATGAAAAACTGTTTTTT. Translated: CAWSAGITNEKLFF.

V is TRBV7-6 and J is TRBJ2-5, with 7 bases aligning to TRBD2. Germline values: CDR1 SGHVS, CDR2 FNYEAQ. V trimming: 8 bases; J trimming: 5 bases; junction bases outside the gene matches: 8. The CDR3 extends over 13 amino acids. CDR3 sequence reads: CASGWRERETQYF. CDR3 DNA sequence: TGTGCCAGCGGTTGGCGGGAGAGGGAGACCCAGTACTTC.

The rearrangement links TRBV7-8 to TRBJ1-2; TRBD1 aligns across 7 bases. V shed 1 base and J 0 bases; nucleotides not matched to a gene: 5. The CDR3 sequence is 16 residues long. Germline V gene data show CDR1 as SGHVS and CDR2 as FQNEAQ. The CDR3 spells CASSLGLGQPNYGYTF. CDR3 sequence (DNA): TGTGCCAGCAGCTTAGGGTTGGGACAGCCTAACTATGGCTACACCTTC.

The rearrangement uses TRBV24-1 and TRBJ1-3, with D maybe TRBD1 (5 bases). Trimming cost V 4 bases and J 2 bases, with 14 bases left between them. This CDR3 has 16 residues. CDR1 and CDR2 (germline): KGHDR, SFDVKD. The CDR3 loop reads CATSEPRGGAGNTIYF. DNA for the CDR3: TGTGCCACCAGTGAGCCCAGAGGAGGGGCTGGAAACACCATATATTTT.

This clone was detected only a few times. This CDR3 reads CASTTGGLESAAQFF. CDR3 nucleotide sequence: TGTGCCAGTACCACCGGGGGGCTAGAAAGCGCTGCGCAGTTCTTC. V is TRBV19 and J is TRBJ2-1, with TRBD2 as a possible D gene (7 bases). The germline CDR1 and CDR2 sequences are LNHDA and SQIVND (reference sequence). The CDR3 runs to 15 residues. V lost 7 bases, J lost 12 bases, and 25 bases lay in between. Full variable domain (rest looked up from reference TRBV19 and TRBJ2-1): DGGITQSPKYLFRKEGQNVTLSCEQNLNHDAMYWYRQDPGQGLRLIYYSQIVNDFQKGDIAEGYSVSREKKESFPLTVTSAQKNPTAFYLCASTTGGLESAAQFFGPGTRLTVL.

The chain joins TRBV7-6 to TRBJ2-3; 9 bases are a match to TRBD1. Trimming removed 1 base from V and 2 bases from J; junction bases left unmatched: 4. Germline CDR1 is SGHVS and CDR2 is FNYEAQ. There are 16 residues in the CDR3. CDR3 coding DNA: TGTGCCAGCAGCTTAGGGACAGGGGTTAACACAGATACGCAGTATTTT. This sequence encodes CASSLGTGVNTDTQYF.